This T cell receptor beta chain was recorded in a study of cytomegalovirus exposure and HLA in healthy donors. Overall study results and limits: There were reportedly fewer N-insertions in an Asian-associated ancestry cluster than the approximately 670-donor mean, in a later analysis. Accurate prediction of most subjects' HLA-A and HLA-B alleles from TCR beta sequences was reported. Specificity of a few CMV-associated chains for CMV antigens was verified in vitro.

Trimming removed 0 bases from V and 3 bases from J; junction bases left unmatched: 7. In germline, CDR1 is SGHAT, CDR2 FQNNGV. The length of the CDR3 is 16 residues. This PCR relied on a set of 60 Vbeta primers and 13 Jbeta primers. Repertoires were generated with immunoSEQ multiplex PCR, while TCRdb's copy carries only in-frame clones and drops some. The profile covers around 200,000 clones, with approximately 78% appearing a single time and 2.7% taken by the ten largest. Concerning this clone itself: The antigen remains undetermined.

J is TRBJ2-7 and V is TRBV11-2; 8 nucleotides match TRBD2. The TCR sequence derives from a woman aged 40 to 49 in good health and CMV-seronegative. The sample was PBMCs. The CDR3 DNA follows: TGTGCCAGCAGCTTAGAAGACGGGAGGGGCGGCTACGAGCAGTACTTC. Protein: CASSLEDGRGGYEQYF.